The 9 T cell receptor beta chains listed next were all sequenced from one sample in a study of tissue T cells after allogeneic stem cell transplantation. TCRdb's copy holds only in-frame clones and misses some; the assay was immunoSEQ multiplex PCR. The repertoire holds 9,500 or so clones, with 44% as singletons. Time point specified: mouse harvest day 7 after allogeneic transplant. The graft held 10^6 splenic CD5+ T cells and 10^7 T-cell-depleted bone marrow cells. Sequencing used skin. Receptors originate from a female BALB/c mouse given C57BL/6 T cells with graft-versus-host disease after an allogeneic hematopoietic cell transplant.

About this clone itself: The germline and genes are mouse ones. The read comes to an end 1 residue before the CDR3 does, leaving the germline J gene to fill in the end. This chain uses TRBV13-3 with TRBJ2-4; D may be TRBD1 (6 bases). Germline V gene lookup returns CDR1 NNHDY and CDR2 SYVADS. Trimming shortened V by 2 bases and J by 4 bases, and 8 bases separated the two germline ends. The CDR3 sequence is 13 residues long. This CDR3 reads CASSERDKNTLYF. The part of the CDR3 DNA that was read is TGTGCCAGCAGTGAACGGGACAAAAACACCTTGTAC.

Concerning this clone: Genes here carry mouse names. The read gets to within 1 residue of the CDR3 end, and the germline J gene fills in the rest. The chain links TRBV26 to TRBJ1-3; no firm D call. The CDR3 length is 14 residues. The germline gives CDR1 KGHPV, CDR2 FQNQEV (reference sequence). Deletions cut 4 bases from V and 0 bases from J, with 7 bases between. CDR3 amino acids: CASSRGPSGNTLYF. The sequenced CDR3 bases are TGTGCCAGCAGTCGGGGTCCTTCTGGAAATACGCTCTAT.

This clone was detected only a few times. The genes are named according to mouse. The CDR3 bases that were read are TGTGCCAGCAGTGAAAACAGGGGATATGAACAGTAC. Amino acid sequence: CASSENRGYEQY. The entire CDR3 reads CASSENRGYEQYF. The chain uses TRBV13-1 and TRBJ2-7, with 7 bases fitting TRBD1. The sequenced fragment ends 1 residue before the CDR3 boundary, so the rest is inferred from the germline J gene. The V gene end was trimmed by 2 bases and the J gene end by 4 bases; junction bases not matched to a gene: 3. Germline CDR1 and CDR2: NSHNY and SYGAGN. The CDR3 covers 13 residues.

The count of this clone is one. Germline and genes here are mouse. The read finishes 1 residue shy of the CDR3 end, and the germline J gene is used to complete it. This chain links TRBV13-2 with TRBJ2-4; D is undetermined. With 1 base removed from V and 5 bases from J, the gap between germline ends came to 5 bases. Per the germline V gene, CDR1 is NNHNN and CDR2 is SYGAGS (reference sequence). The length of the CDR3 is 12 residues. CDR3 amino acids: CASGDKGNTLYF. The part of the CDR3 DNA that was read is TGTGCCAGCGGTGATAAAGGAAACACCTTGTAC.

Points on this clone: Mouse names are used for the genes. The read halts 1 residue ahead of the CDR3 end, with the missing end drawn from the germline J gene. The gene calls are TRBV23 and TRBJ1-5. CDR3 length equals 15 residues. Germline CDR1 is KGHTA and CDR2 is FQNQQP. The CDR3 is CSSSRGTYNNQAPLF. The sequenced CDR3 bases are TGCTCCAGCAGCCGGGGAACTTATAACAACCAGGCTCCGCTT.

As for this clone: Mouse germline and gene names are used. From the germline J gene comes the end of the CDR3, since the read stops 1 residue before it. This chain joins TRBV26 and TRBJ2-4; either TRBD1 or TRBD2 may supply D (6 bases each). Germline CDR1 and CDR2: KGHPV and FQNQEV (reference sequence). This CDR3 comprises 15 residues. Deletions cut 2 bases from V and 0 bases from J, with 9 bases between. CDR3 protein: CASSLGGTSQNTLYF. The part of the CDR3 DNA that was read is TGTGCCAGCAGTCTGGGGGGGACAAGTCAAAACACCTTGTAC.

As to this clone: Gene names refer to mouse genes. With the read ending 1 residue before the CDR3 end, the germline J gene is used to fill in that end. This sequence joins TRBV19 and TRBJ2-2; D uncertain. This CDR3 contains 15 residues. Germline V gives CDR1 FNHDT, CDR2 SITEND (reference sequence). Trimming took off 3 bases at V and 0 bases at J, with 9 bases between the two ends. CDR3 region: CASSRRASNTGQLYF. Incomplete CDR3 DNA: TGTGCCAGCAGTAGGAGGGCCTCAAACACCGGGCAGCTCTAC.

In the case of this clone: Genes and germline come from the mouse. The CDR3 extends 1 residue past the end of the read, so its final part is completed from the germline J gene. The chain combines TRBV26 with TRBJ1-3; no firm D call. The V end was cut by 6 bases, the J end by 0 bases, with 9 bases between. Germline V gene data show CDR1 as KGHPV and CDR2 as FQNQEV (reference sequence). CDR3 length equals 14 residues. The covered CDR3 bases are TGTGCCAGCAGCCCTGACAATTCTGGAAATACGCTCTAT. This encodes CASSPDNSGNTLY. The whole CDR3 region reads CASSPDNSGNTLYF.

A note on this clone: Gene and germline names: mouse. The CDR3 DNA, read in part, is TGTGCCAGCAGCCAGGGGACAGGGGGCAGGAATGAACAGTAC. Translated: CASSQGTGGRNEQY. In full, the CDR3 reads CASSQGTGGRNEQYF. The chain carries TRBV2 and TRBJ2-7, with 12 bases fitting TRBD1. The read ends 1 residue before the CDR3 terminus; that terminus is restored from the germline J gene. Germline CDR1 and CDR2: LGHNA and YSYQKL. The CDR3 totals 15 residues. The trim removed 3 bases at V and 5 bases at J, leaving 5 bases unmatched.